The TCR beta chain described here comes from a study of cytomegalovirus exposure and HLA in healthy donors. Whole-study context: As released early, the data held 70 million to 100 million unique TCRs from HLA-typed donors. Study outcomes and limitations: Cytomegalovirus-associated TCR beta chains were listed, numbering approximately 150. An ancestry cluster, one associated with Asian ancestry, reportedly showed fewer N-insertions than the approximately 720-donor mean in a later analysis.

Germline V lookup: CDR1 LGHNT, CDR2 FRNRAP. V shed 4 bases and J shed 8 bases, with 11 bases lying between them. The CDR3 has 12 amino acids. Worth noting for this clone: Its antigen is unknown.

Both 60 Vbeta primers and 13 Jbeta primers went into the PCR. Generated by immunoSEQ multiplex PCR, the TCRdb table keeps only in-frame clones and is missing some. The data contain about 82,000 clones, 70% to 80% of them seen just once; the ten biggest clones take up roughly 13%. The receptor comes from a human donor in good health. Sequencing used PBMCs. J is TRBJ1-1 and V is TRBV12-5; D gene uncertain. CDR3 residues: CASGSSSTEAFF. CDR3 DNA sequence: TGTGCTAGTGGTTCGAGTAGCACCGAAGCTTTCTTT. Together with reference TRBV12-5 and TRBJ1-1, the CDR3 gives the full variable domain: DARVTQTPRHKVTEMGQEVTMRCQPILGHNTVFWYRQTMMQGLELLAYFRNRAPLDDSGMPKDRFSAEMPDATLATLKIQPSEPRDSAVYFCASGSSSTEAFFGQGTRLTVV.